One sample yielded the 20 T cell receptor beta chains listed below, sequenced in a study of blood T cell repertoires in COVID-19. Profiled with immunoSEQ multiplex PCR; TCRdb holds only in-frame clones, not every one. The top ten hold about 11% of the sample, which has 140,000 to 150,000 clones, about 90% seen once. Sequences were obtained from PBMCs or T cells enriched from blood (not recorded which). Source of these receptors: a man in his 60s who had recovered from COVID-19.

This clone was seen just once. The rearrangement joins TRBV14 to TRBJ1-3; D is possibly TRBD1 (5 bases). The V and J ends lost 4 bases and 2 bases respectively, with 9 bases between them. Germline-derived CDR1 and CDR2 are SGHDN and FVKESK. The CDR3 totals 14 residues. The CDR3 DNA sequence: TGTGCCAGCAGCCCAGGGATTCCTGGAAACACCATATATTTT. This encodes CASSPGIPGNTIYF.

The chain employs TRBV19 and TRBJ2-2; D not resolved. Trimming removed 3 bases from V and 7 bases from J, with 12 bases in between. Germline CDR1 and CDR2: LNHDA and SQIVND (reference sequence). The CDR3 runs 14 residues. CDR3 nucleotides: TGTGCCAGTAGTATCGTCCAACCGGGCGGGGAGCTGTTTTTT. It yields the protein CASSIVQPGGELFF.

This clone was found a few times. The V gene is TRBV19, the J gene TRBJ1-2, with 11 bases lining up with TRBD1. V was clipped by 8 bases and J by 7 bases; unmatched bases: 12. This CDR3 is 15 amino acids long. In germline, CDR1 is LNHDA, CDR2 SQIVND (reference sequence). The CDR3 DNA is TGTGCCAGTGCCGGACAGGGGGCGTCTCTGTCTGGCTACACCTTC. This codes for CASAGQGASLSGYTF.

This clone was detected only a few times. The chain links TRBV5-1 to TRBJ2-2, with a possible D match to TRBD1 (6 bases). Germline V gene sequence: CDR1 SGHRS, CDR2 YFSETQ. Trimming took off 1 base at V and 0 bases at J, with 10 bases between the two ends. This CDR3 spans 16 amino acids. CDR3 region: CASSLRWTANTGELFF. CDR3 bases: TGCGCCAGCAGCTTGAGGTGGACAGCGAACACCGGGGAGCTGTTTTTT. The whole variable domain, filled in from reference TRBV5-1 and TRBJ2-2, reads KAGVTQTPRYLIKTRGQQVTLSCSPISGHRSVSWYQQTPGQGLQFLFEYFSETQRNKGNFPGRFSGRQFSNSRSEMNVSTLELGDSALYLCASSLRWTANTGELFFGEGSRLTVL.

This sequence joins TRBV28 and TRBJ2-3; 10 nucleotides match TRBD1. V trimming: 4 bases; J trimming: 7 bases; junction bases outside the gene matches: 8. Germline loops: CDR1 MDHEN, CDR2 SYDVKM. The CDR3 covers 15 residues. As DNA, the CDR3 is TGTGCCAGCAGTTCATCGACAGGGGGCGCATATACGCAGTATTTT. Translating it yields CASSSSTGGAYTQYF.

This clone has only a few counts. This chain joins TRBV27 and TRBJ1-5; maybe TRBD1 (5 bases). The germline gives CDR1 MNHEY, CDR2 SMNVEV (reference sequence). The CDR3 is 16 residues long. V was clipped by 0 bases and J by 7 bases, with 16 bases between them. Here the CDR3 DNA reads TGTGCCAGCAGTTTATCCTCCCCCCAGGGAAACCAGCCCCAGCATTTT. Encoded protein: CASSLSSPQGNQPQHF.

Notes on this clone: The identical CDR3 is also encoded by other nucleotide sequences in the sample. V and J are TRBV2 and TRBJ1-2; no clear D gene. Looked up from germline, CDR1 is SNHLY and CDR2 is FYNNEI. The CDR3 is 13 amino acids. V dropped 5 bases and J dropped 0 bases, with 7 bases sitting between them. The CDR3: CASSKLANYGYTF. The DNA for the CDR3 is TGTGCCAGCAGTAAGCTAGCTAACTATGGCTACACCTTC.

This chain connects TRBV28 to TRBJ1-4, with TRBD1 matching over 9 bases. The V segment lost 7 bases and the J segment 5 bases; nucleotides outside the gene matches: 5. Germline V gene lookup returns CDR1 MDHEN and CDR2 SYDVKM. This CDR3 is 14 amino acids long. The CDR3 DNA is TGTGCCAGCATGAACACAGGGGGCAATGAAAAACTGTTTTTT. Translating gives CASMNTGGNEKLFF.

V and J are TRBV2 and TRBJ2-4; 7 bases fit TRBD1. The V gene's germline CDR1 is SNHLY and CDR2 FYNNEI. The V and J ends lost 6 bases and 0 bases, in that order; junction bases with no gene match: 11. The CDR3 covers 17 residues. The CDR3 spells CASRKVGQDLAKNIQYF. CDR3 sequence (DNA): TGTGCCAGCAGAAAAGTAGGACAGGATCTAGCCAAAAACATTCAGTACTTC.

This chain joins TRBV27 and TRBJ2-5, with D perhaps matching TRBD1 (6 bases). CDR3 length equals 14 residues. CDR1 is MNHEY and CDR2 is SMNVEV in the germline V gene (reference sequence). The V end lost 6 bases, the J end lost 3 bases, and 14 bases lay between the germline ends. The CDR3 DNA sequence: TGTGCCAGCAGAGCCGGGACACAAGAAGAGACCCAGTACTTC. Encoded protein: CASRAGTQEETQYF.

This clone was seen a few times. The V and J genes are TRBV13 and TRBJ2-7; 9 nucleotides agree with TRBD2. V lost 4 bases, J lost 3 bases, and 4 bases stayed unmatched. Germline CDR1 is PRHDT and CDR2 is FYEKMQ (reference sequence). CDR3 size: 14 residues. The CDR3 DNA follows: TGTGCCAGCAGCTACGCTAGCGGGATCTACGAGCAGTACTTC. Protein product: CASSYASGIYEQYF. The full variable domain, its missing parts supplied by reference TRBV13 and TRBJ2-7, is AAGVIQSPRHLIKEKRETATLKCYPIPRHDTVYWYQQGPGQDPQFLISFYEKMQSDKGSIPDRFSAQQFSDYHSELNMSSLELGDSALYFCASSYASGIYEQYFGPGTRLTVT.

DNA of the CDR3: TGTGCCAGCGGAAGACAGACCAACTATGGCTACACCTTC. Translation: CASGRQTNYGYTF. The chain has TRBV6-1 and TRBJ1-2; D is perhaps TRBD1 (5 bases). The CDR3 loop spans 13 amino acids. The V end was cut by 8 bases, the J end by 2 bases, with 12 bases between. CDR1 MNHNS and CDR2 SASEGT come from the germline V gene.

The rearrangement uses TRBV28 and TRBJ2-1; D might be TRBD2 (6 bases). Germline V gives CDR1 MDHEN, CDR2 SYDVKM. The CDR3 is 12 amino acids. Trimming removed 10 bases from V and 7 bases from J, with 14 bases in between. CDR3: CATTTSPNEQFF. CDR3 DNA: TGTGCCACCACGACTAGTCCGAATGAGCAGTTCTTC.

The rearrangement links TRBV10-2 to TRBJ2-2, with 10 bases that match TRBD2. CDR3 length: 19 amino acids. The V gene's germline CDR1 is WSHSY and CDR2 SAAADI. V lost 5 bases, J lost 5 bases, and 17 bases stayed unmatched. The CDR3: CASSPGPSGLAVSTGELFF. In DNA, the CDR3 is TGCGCCAGCAGTCCAGGGCCCTCCGGACTAGCGGTATCTACCGGGGAGCTGTTTTTT.

The gene calls are TRBV23-1 and TRBJ2-2, with 7 bases aligning to TRBD1. TRBV23-1 is placed among ORFs of uncertain function. The CDR3 has 14 amino acids. With V trimmed by 7 bases and J by 0 bases, 2 bases remained unmatched. The CDR3 loop is CASKGQPNTGELFF. CDR3 nucleotides: TGCGCCAGCAAGGGACAGCCGAACACCGGGGAGCTGTTTTTT.

The V and J genes are TRBV6-5 and TRBJ2-1; D remains unclear. Trimming pared 5 bases from V and 8 bases from J, leaving 7 bases between. Per the germline V gene, CDR1 is MNHEY and CDR2 is SVGAGI. This CDR3 comprises 11 residues. CDR3 sequence (DNA): TGTGCCAGCAGTCTAGGCGATGAGCAGTTCTTC. It is translated as CASSLGDEQFF.

The chain links TRBV19 to TRBJ2-1; 12 bases are a match to TRBD2. CDR3 length: 15 amino acids. The germline V gene encodes CDR1 LNHDA and CDR2 SQIVND (reference sequence). The J segment lost 8 bases and the V segment lost 7 bases, leaving 9 bases of the junction unmatched. The CDR3 region is CASKKLAGGWDEQFF. The CDR3 DNA follows: TGTGCCAGTAAAAAGCTAGCGGGAGGGTGGGATGAGCAGTTCTTC.

The gene calls are TRBV23-1 and TRBJ2-1; 8 bases are shared with TRBD2. TRBV23-1 falls under the ORF class, with uncertain function. V shed 3 bases, J shed 8 bases, and the junction held 18 bases outside the gene matches. CDR3 length: 18 residues. DNA of the CDR3: TGCGCCAGCAGTCACCCCCGGGGGGGGCAAGGGGATGGGGATGAGCAGTTCTTC. Translated: CASSHPRGGQGDGDEQFF.

The rearrangement uses TRBV15 and TRBJ1-2; D unresolved. V dropped 4 bases and J dropped 8 bases, with 23 bases sitting between them. The length of the CDR3 is 16 residues. The germline CDR1 and CDR2 sequences are LNHNV and YYDKDF (reference sequence). The CDR3 coding sequence is TGTGCCACCAGCACCTTGTCCGCCGCGCTAACGGAGGGCTACACCTTC. Amino acids: CATSTLSAALTEGYTF.

The chain employs TRBV28 and TRBJ2-7, with D possibly TRBD2 on 6 matching bases. Trimming left V 8 bases short and J 4 bases short, with 18 bases between. From germline, CDR1 is MDHEN and CDR2 SYDVKM. This CDR3 region has 14 residues. The chain's CDR3 is CASRTGLTLYEQYF. The CDR3 nucleotides read TGTGCCAGCCGAACGGGACTCACCCTTTACGAGCAGTACTTC. Full variable domain (outside the CDR3, taken from reference TRBV28 and TRBJ2-7): DVKVTQSSRYLVKRTGEKVFLECVQDMDHENMFWYRQDPGLGLRLIYFSYDVKMKEKGDIPEGYSVSREKKERFSLILESASTNQTSMYLCASRTGLTLYEQYFGPGTRLTVT.